The 12 T cell receptor beta chains reported below all come from one sample, sequenced in a study of OX40 agonist ivuxolimab in advanced cancers. The assay was immunoSEQ multiplex PCR, and TCRdb's table has in-frame clones only and misses some. The sample has more than 80,000 clones, about nine tenths seen once. Sequencing used CD4+ or CD8+ T cells sorted from blood, obtained in a trial of the OX40 agonist ivuxolimab. These receptors all come from an adult with an advanced solid tumor such as melanoma, head and neck, liver or kidney cancer.

The chain couples TRBV5-6 to TRBJ1-1, with D hard to call. The V end lost 4 bases, the J end lost 2 bases, and 3 bases lay between the germline ends. The CDR3 runs 11 residues. Per germline, CDR1 SGHDT and CDR2 YYEEEE. CDR3: CASSLNTEAFF. The CDR3 DNA is TGTGCCAGCAGCCTAAACACTGAAGCTTTCTTT.

J is TRBJ1-2 and V is TRBV4-3; D gene uncertain. Germline values: CDR1 LGHNA, CDR2 YSLEER. This CDR3 has 16 amino acids. Trimming cost V 0 bases and J 4 bases, with 15 bases left between them. DNA for the CDR3: TGCGCCAGCAGCCAAGACATCTTCTCCTTCAGCTATGGCTACACCTTC. This encodes CASSQDIFSFSYGYTF.

The chain carries TRBV7-8 and TRBJ1-3, with 10 bases that match TRBD1. V lost 0 bases and J lost 14; bases outside the gene matches: 4. The CDR3 contains 13 residues. CDR1 and CDR2 (germline): SGHVS, FQNEAQ. The CDR3 DNA follows: TGTGCCAGCAGCTTAGCAGACAGGGGGCTCGTATATTTT. It encodes CASSLADRGLVYF.

This sequence joins TRBV10-3 and TRBJ1-5; D gene unclear. The CDR3 totals 12 residues. Trimming removed 8 bases from V and 6 bases from J, with 11 bases in between. The germline V gene encodes CDR1 ENHRY and CDR2 SYGVKD. CDR3 coding DNA: TGTGCCATCGCCGGGGTAGGTCAGCCCCAGCATTTT. It translates to CAIAGVGQPQHF.

The count of this clone is one. V usage is TRBV9 and J usage is TRBJ1-1; D not certain. Germline lookup yields CDR1 SGDLS and CDR2 YYNGEE. CDR3 length: 13 residues. The V and J ends lost 0 bases and 8 bases respectively, with 11 bases between them. The chain's CDR3 is CASSVAADTEAFF. As DNA, the CDR3 is TGTGCCAGCAGCGTAGCGGCAGATACGGAAGCTTTCTTT.

The chain couples TRBV28 to TRBJ1-5; D not certain. Trimming cost V 7 bases and J 3 bases, with 7 bases left between them. Per the germline V gene, CDR1 is MDHEN and CDR2 is SYDVKM. CDR3 size: 12 residues. Here the CDR3 reads CASTTNNQPQHF. The CDR3 coding sequence is TGTGCCAGCACCACCAACAATCAGCCCCAGCATTTT.

The chain employs TRBV6-1 and TRBJ2-3; D uncertain. The CDR3 consists of 12 residues. V was clipped by 7 bases and J by 6 bases, with 11 bases between them. Per germline, CDR1 MNHNS and CDR2 SASEGT. CDR3 DNA: TGTGCCAGCACCTTCTCCGGCGATACGCAGTATTTT. It encodes CASTFSGDTQYF.

The chain combines TRBV2 with TRBJ1-4; 9 positions match TRBD1. The CDR3 is 16 amino acids. In germline, CDR1 is SNHLY, CDR2 FYNNEI. V lost 4 bases to trimming and J lost 5 bases; unmatched junction nucleotides: 8. CDR3 nucleotide sequence: TGTGCCAGCAGTGGGTCTCGGACAGGGGCGAATGAAAAACTGTTTTTT. This encodes CASSGSRTGANEKLFF.

V gene TRBV5-1 combines with J gene TRBJ2-7; a possible D gene is TRBD2 (5 bases). This CDR3 has 15 amino acids. Trimming removed 0 bases from V and 0 bases from J, with 10 bases in between. The germline gives CDR1 SGHRS, CDR2 YFSETQ. CDR3 region: CASSLEAGLSYEQYF. The CDR3 bases are TGCGCCAGCAGCTTGGAGGCCGGACTCTCCTACGAGCAGTACTTC.

The chain is built from TRBV28 and TRBJ2-1; D possibly corresponds to TRBD1 (5 bases). V lost 5 bases, J lost 2 bases, and 13 bases lay in between. Looked up from germline, CDR1 is MDHEN and CDR2 is SYDVKM. This CDR3 has 15 amino acids. CDR3 DNA sequence: TGTGCCAGCAGTCCTGCAGGGATGACCTACAATGAGCAGTTCTTC. The encoded protein is CASSPAGMTYNEQFF.

The V gene is TRBV6-5, the J gene TRBJ2-7, with a weak D call TRBD2 (5 bases). Trimming shortened V by 6 bases and J by 6 bases, and 12 bases separated the two germline ends. The CDR3 is 12 residues long. Germline lookup yields CDR1 MNHEY and CDR2 SVGAGI. The CDR3 loop is CASRPLAGEQYF. The CDR3 coding sequence is TGTGCCAGCAGACCCCTAGCAGGCGAGCAGTACTTC.

The J gene is TRBJ1-3, the V gene TRBV10-3; the match to TRBD1 covers 7 bases. J was trimmed by 4 bases and V by 4 bases; bases with no gene match: 1. Per germline, CDR1 ENHRY and CDR2 SYGVKD. The CDR3 is 13 residues long. The CDR3 nucleotides read TGTGCCATCAGTGGGGACAGAGGAAACACCATATATTTT. The encoded protein is CAISGDRGNTIYF.